This is a list of T cell receptor beta chains from one sample in a study of beta chain features in type 1 diabetes. Profiled with immunoSEQ multiplex PCR; TCRdb holds only in-frame clones, not every one. The sample shows roughly 380,000 clones, about 20% of them seen only once. Specimen: naive CD4+ T cells from blood. The receptors shown here come from a woman aged 18-29 years in good health. CDR3s include the opening cysteine and the closing phenylalanine or tryptophan. D genes are given only for firm matches. Clone sizes are given selectively: once, few, many, or a class where the clone is expanded.

.,TRBD2,TRBV4-1,TRBJ2-5,CASSQDASGGRETQYF,TGCGCCAGCAGCCAAGATGCTAGCGGGGGGCGAGAGACCCAGTACTTC
.,.,TRBV4-2,TRBJ1-2,CASSQVTGGAVAGYTF,TGTGCCAGCAGCCAAGTAACGGGGGGGGCCGTAGCGGGCTACACCTTC
few,.,TRBV9,TRBJ1-4,CASSVAEGSNEKLFF,TGTGCCAGCAGCGTAGCAGAGGGAAGTAATGAAAAACTGTTTTTT
few,TRBD2,TRBV5-1,TRBJ2-1,CASSPGTSGGNEQFF,TGCGCCAGCAGCCCCGGGACTAGTGGTGGGAATGAGCAGTTCTTC
few,.,TRBV6-1,TRBJ2-7,CASRTAYEQYF,TGTGCCAGCAGGACAGCCTACGAGCAGTACTTC
few,TRBD2,TRBV30,TRBJ2-1,CAWTRGFSYNEQFF,TGTGCCTGGACGCGGGGGTTCTCCTACAATGAGCAGTTCTTC
few,TRBD2,TRBV6-6,TRBJ2-3,CASSLAGGTDTQYF,TGTGCCAGCAGCCTAGCGGGGGGCACAGATACGCAGTATTTT
.,.,TRBV2,TRBJ2-3,CASSEGGRASTDTQYF,TGTGCCAGCAGTGAAGGTGGCAGGGCTAGCACAGATACGCAGTATTTT
.,.,TRBV30,TRBJ1-5,CAWSVLEEVQPQHF,TGTGCCTGGAGTGTATTAGAGGAGGTTCAGCCCCAGCATTTT
few,.,TRBV29-1,TRBJ1-1,CSVTGGTEAFF,TGCAGCGTAACAGGTGGGACTGAAGCTTTCTTT
few,TRBD2,TRBV7-9,TRBJ2-4,CASSPGGGSPKAKNIQYF,TGTGCCAGCAGCCCGGGGGGGGGAAGCCCTAAGGCCAAAAACATTCAGTACTTC
.,.,TRBV7-2,TRBJ1-1,CASSLAGPLNTEAFF,TGTGCCAGCAGCTTAGCGGGGCCATTGAACACTGAAGCTTTCTTT
.,.,TRBV4-1,TRBJ2-5,CASSQGPLETQYF,TGCGCCAGCAGCCAAGGTCCGTTAGAGACCCAGTACTTC
few,.,TRBV6-6,TRBJ1-5,CASSYSRRPNQPQHF,TGTGCCAGCAGTTACTCCCGGAGGCCCAATCAGCCCCAGCATTTT
.,TRBD2,TRBV14,TRBJ2-3,CASSLSPGLGNSDTQYF,TGTGCCAGCAGCCTATCGCCGGGACTAGGGAATTCAGATACGCAGTATTTT
.,TRBD1,TRBV2,TRBJ2-3,CASRPGQGLRNTQYF,TGTGCCAGCCGCCCCGGACAGGGTTTGAGGAATACGCAGTATTTT
.,TRBD1,TRBV30,TRBJ1-2,CAWRGGDRVYGYTF,TGTGCCTGGAGGGGAGGGGACAGGGTTTATGGCTACACCTTC
.,TRBD2,TRBV30,TRBJ2-7,CAWTGGGGLAGAYEQYF,TGTGCCTGGACCGGAGGCGGGGGACTAGCGGGAGCCTACGAGCAGTACTTC